The 9 T cell receptor beta chains given below trace back to one sample, sequenced in a study of memory CD4+ T cells and cytomegalovirus serostatus (dated by TCRdb to between 2018 and 2021). Single viable CD3+CD4+CD8-CD45RO+ cells were sorted as memory CD4+ T cells on a FACSAria II. The protocol used for the library was the immunoSEQ multiplex PCR assay. The immuneACCESS repertoire file appears here via TCRdb, limited to in-frame rearrangements. These files lack a portion of the clones; in checked studies, under half of the deficit traces to unresolved V genes, and the cause of the others is not known. This sample gives approximately 52,000 clones in total; 78% of them show up just once. Under 0.9% of the sample is in the top ten clones. Sequencing was performed on memory CD4+ T cells from blood. These receptors were taken from an adult in good health and CMV-seronegative.

The rearrangement joins TRBV7-2 to TRBJ1-3; unclear D gene. The CDR3 covers 14 residues. Deletions cut 4 bases from V and 2 bases from J, with 9 bases between. The germline gives CDR1 SGHTA, CDR2 FQGNSA. CDR3 coding DNA: TGTGCCAGCAGCTCAATAGGACCTGGAAACACCATATATTTT. This codes for CASSSIGPGNTIYF.

The chain uses TRBV30 and TRBJ2-7; D may match TRBD1 or TRBD2 (5 bases each). Per the germline V gene, CDR1 is GTSNPN and CDR2 is SVGIG (reference sequence). This CDR3 has 14 residues. Deletions cut 3 bases from V and 4 bases from J, with 16 bases between. The CDR3 region is CAWRTGTVTYEQYF. The CDR3 DNA sequence: TGTGCCTGGAGAACCGGGACGGTGACTTACGAGCAGTACTTC.

The chain recombines TRBV11-3 with TRBJ2-3, with D tentatively TRBD1 or TRBD2 (6 bases each). The CDR3 length is 14 residues. Germline-derived CDR1 and CDR2 are SGHNT and YENEEA. With 5 bases removed from V and 0 bases from J, the gap between germline ends came to 9 bases. The CDR3 sequence is CASSPGGSTDTQYF. In DNA, the CDR3 is TGTGCCAGCAGCCCCGGGGGCAGCACAGATACGCAGTATTTT.

The rearrangement uses TRBV12-5 and TRBJ2-7; D not certain. Per the germline V gene, CDR1 is LGHNT and CDR2 is FRNRAP. This CDR3 is built from 12 residues. Trimming took 1 base from V and 3 from J, leaving 4 bases between them. CDR3 residues: CASGLGGYEQYF. The CDR3 coding sequence is TGTGCTAGTGGTTTGGGAGGCTACGAGCAGTACTTC.

The V call is TRBV5-1, the J call TRBJ2-2; 11 bases map to TRBD1. From germline, CDR1 is SGHRS and CDR2 YFSETQ. With 3 bases clipped from V and 4 bases from J, the junction kept 5 bases outside the gene matches. CDR3 length: 16 residues. CDR3 loop: CASSSTDRGLTGELFF. The CDR3, as DNA: TGCGCCAGCAGCTCAACGGACAGGGGGCTCACCGGGGAGCTGTTTTTT.

This clone was seen a few times. The gene calls are TRBV7-2 and TRBJ1-2; D not resolved. The CDR3 runs to 15 residues. V was trimmed by 5 bases and J by 2 bases, leaving 15 bases between them. Germline lookup yields CDR1 SGHTA and CDR2 FQGNSA. CDR3 amino acids: CASSPRFGSNYGYTF. The CDR3 DNA follows: TGTGCCAGCAGCCCCCGATTTGGCAGCAACTATGGCTACACCTTC.

This clone was counted between two and nine times. V gene TRBV7-8 combines with J gene TRBJ1-2; D gene unclear. This CDR3 is 12 amino acids long. V lost 1 base and J lost 4, with 4 bases in between. Germline V gives CDR1 SGHVS, CDR2 FQNEAQ. In DNA, the CDR3 is TGTGCCAGCAGCTTAGGTGGCTATGGCTACACCTTC. Translating it yields CASSLGGYGYTF.

Here the CDR3 reads CASSLAVGGETQYF. The CDR3 DNA reads as TGTGCCAGCAGCTTAGCGGTGGGGGGAGAGACCCAGTACTTC. The V gene is TRBV7-2, the J gene TRBJ2-5; possibly TRBD2 for D (6 bases). Between the trimmed V and J ends, which lost 0 bases and 4 bases, there was a span of 9 bases. The CDR3 runs to 14 residues. Germline CDR1 is SGHTA and CDR2 is FQGNSA.

Notes on this clone: Other DNA sequences in this sample translate to the same CDR3. This sequence joins TRBV27 and TRBJ1-1; no clear D gene. V lost 3 bases to trimming and J lost 1 base, with 6 bases between them. The CDR3 runs to 13 residues. The germline V gene encodes CDR1 MNHEY and CDR2 SMNVEV (reference sequence). The CDR3 DNA reads as TGTGCCAGCAGTTTTAGGAGGAACACTGAAGCTTTCTTT. This translates into CASSFRRNTEAFF.